What follows is one T cell receptor beta chain and its context. This entry is derived from a study of blood T cell repertoires in COVID-19. Looking at the study overall: Sources were T cells, B-cell-depleted T cells, or PBMCs; the material itself was cDNA or gDNA.

Individuals drawn from 24 US areas were roughly 18 to 100 years old. Participants' reported clinical history set cohort assignment. Original processing notes: Using reference gene primer amplification, nucleated cell counts were estimated. Sequencing used immunoSEQ multiplex PCR; TCRdb keeps in-frame clones, though not all of them. Clonal size and the V and J genes are those of that table, whereas D and trimming came from the DNA. The data hold about 250,000 clones, with more than 75% observed a single time. This clonotype originated in a man aged 35 to 55 who had recovered from COVID-19. Sequencing input: PBMCs or T cells enriched from blood (not recorded which).

CDR3 sequence reads: CASNTGTANEQFF. In DNA, the CDR3 is TGTGCCAGCAATACCGGGACAGCCAATGAGCAGTTCTTC. The J gene is TRBJ2-1, the V gene TRBV27; 7 positions match TRBD1. The V gene's germline CDR1 is MNHEY and CDR2 SMNVEV (reference sequence). J gave up 6 bases and V 7 bases, and 6 bases lay outside the gene matches. This CDR3 spans 13 amino acids.